This T cell receptor beta chain was captured in a study of human versus mouse CDR3 diversity and MHC coevolution. Germline V gene lookup returns CDR1 SGHTA and CDR2 FQGTGA. The V and J ends lost 5 bases and 11 bases respectively, with 19 bases between them. This CDR3 is built from 15 residues. The study's findings and limits: Compared with mice, human CDR3s carried more deletions and insertions on average.

About this clone itself: Its specificity is unknown.

The protocol was immunoSEQ multiplex PCR, while the TCRdb copy is restricted to in-frame clones and leaves out a portion. Here the sample spans 75,000 to 90,000 clones, 93% being singletons. The chain couples TRBV7-3 to TRBJ1-6; D might be TRBD1 (6 bases). The source is a person aged 25 to 75 in good health. The sample consisted of naive CD4+ T cells from blood. Subset in this sample: CD45RO-negative CD62L-positive naive CD4 T cells. The CDR3 nucleotides are TGTGCCAGCAGCGCTGGCTGGGGGGGCGCGGCACCCCTCCACTTT. It specifies CASSAGWGGAAPLHF.